The following is a TCR beta chain sequence with its context. The data stem from a study of T cell responses to AZD1222 COVID-19 vaccine. TCRdb's table, derived via immunoSEQ multiplex PCR, lists solely in-frame clones and lacks some. Of roughly 120,000 clones in the sample, around 92% were seen once. Trimming took 2 bases from V and 7 from J, leaving 17 bases between them. The CDR3 totals 16 residues. The germline V gene has CDR1 ENHRY and CDR2 SYGVKD. Sample: peripheral blood, taken on day 0 of AZD1222 vaccination. This chain connects TRBV10-3 to TRBJ1-4, with D uncertain. The sequence was collected from an adult in good health. The DNA for the CDR3 is TGTGCCATCAGTGAGGAGGTCGGATCGGTGGGTGAAAAACTGTTTTTT. This gives the protein CAISEEVGSVGEKLFF.